This T cell receptor (beta chain) was identified in a study of identical twins. Using its own MiXCR run on the 5' RACE reads, TCRdb lists one record per CDR3 protein. The table has over 550,000 distinct CDR3 sequences, roughly 7.2% seen once. With 1 base removed from V and 2 bases from J, the gap between germline ends came to 15 bases. This CDR3 has 17 amino acids. Germline assignment: CDR1 SGHKS and CDR2 YYEKEE (reference sequence). This same sample was also part of a study on yellow fever vaccine responses in identical twins.

The sequenced sample consisted of PBMCs. J is TRBJ2-2 and V is TRBV5-5, with D possibly being TRBD1 (5 bases). The origin of this receptor is a woman aged 18-29 years in good health. CDR3 loop: CASSLFSETDNTGELFF. CDR3 DNA sequence: TGTGCCAGCAGCTTGTTTTCTGAGACAGATAACACCGGGGAGCTGTTTTTT.